This TCR beta chain was captured in a study of blood T cell repertoires in COVID-19. Overall study context: Both acute and convalescent COVID-19 samples were obtained from the United States, Italy and Spain. Nucleic acid was either cDNA or gDNA, and it came from T cells, B-cell-depleted T cells, or PBMCs.

Per the germline V gene, CDR1 is SGDLS and CDR2 is YYNGEE. The V end lost 0 bases, the J end lost 6 bases, and 18 bases lay between the germline ends. This CDR3 comprises 17 residues. Under the authors' procedure: Amplification from reference gene primers served as the basis for estimated nucleated cell counts. Some clones are missing from TCRdb's copy, which holds only in-frame ones; the method was immunoSEQ multiplex PCR. The V and J calls and clone size come from that table; D and trimming were worked out from the DNA. The sample includes approximately 76,000 clones, about 83% of them seen just once.

The V and J genes are TRBV9 and TRBJ2-2, with D maybe TRBD2 (5 bases). This clonotype originated in a man aged 25 to 40 with acute or convalescent COVID-19. Sequenced sample: peripheral blood. CDR3 sequence: CASSVGGKAGVAGELFF. The CDR3 coding sequence is TGTGCCAGCAGCGTAGGAGGGAAGGCCGGGGTGGCCGGGGAGCTGTTTTTT.